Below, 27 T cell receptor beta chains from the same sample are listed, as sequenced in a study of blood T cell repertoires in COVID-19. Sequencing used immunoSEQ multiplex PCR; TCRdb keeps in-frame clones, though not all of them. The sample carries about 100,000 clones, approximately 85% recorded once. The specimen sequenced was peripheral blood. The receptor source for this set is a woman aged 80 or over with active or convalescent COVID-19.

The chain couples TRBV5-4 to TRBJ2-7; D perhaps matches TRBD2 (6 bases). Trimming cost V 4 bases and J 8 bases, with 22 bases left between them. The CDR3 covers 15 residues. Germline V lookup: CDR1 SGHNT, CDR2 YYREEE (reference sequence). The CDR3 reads CASSPMEGPRGKQYF. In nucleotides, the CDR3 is TGTGCCAGCAGCCCGATGGAAGGACCGCGGGGAAAGCAGTACTTC. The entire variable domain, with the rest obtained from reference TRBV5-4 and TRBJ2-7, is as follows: ETGVTQSPTHLIKTRGQQVTLRCSSQSGHNTVSWYQQALGQGPQFIFQYYREEENGRGNFPPRFSGLQFPNYSSELNVNALELDDSALYLCASSPMEGPRGKQYFGPGTRLTVT.

CDR3 sequence reads: CASSGDLRETVDTEAFF. The CDR3 DNA follows: TGTGCCAGCAGCGGGGACCTCCGGGAGACTGTGGACACTGAAGCTTTCTTT. The chain uses TRBV2 and TRBJ1-1, with D perhaps TRBD1 (5 bases). V shed 6 bases and J shed 3 bases, with 23 bases lying between them. The CDR3 is 17 residues long. Germline V CDR1 and CDR2: SNHLY, FYNNEI.

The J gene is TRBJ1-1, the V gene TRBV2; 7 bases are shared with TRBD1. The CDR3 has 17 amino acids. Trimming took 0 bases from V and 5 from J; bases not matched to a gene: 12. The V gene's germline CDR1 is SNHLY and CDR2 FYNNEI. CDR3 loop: CASSEATGLGGRTEAFF. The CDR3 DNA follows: TGTGCCAGCAGTGAAGCAACTGGTTTAGGGGGCCGGACTGAAGCTTTCTTT.

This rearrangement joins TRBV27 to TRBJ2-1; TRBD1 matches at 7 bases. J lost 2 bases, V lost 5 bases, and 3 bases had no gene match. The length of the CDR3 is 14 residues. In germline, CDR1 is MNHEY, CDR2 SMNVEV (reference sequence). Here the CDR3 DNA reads TGTGCCAGCAGTCAAGGGACAGCCTACAATGAGCAGTTCTTC. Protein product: CASSQGTAYNEQFF.

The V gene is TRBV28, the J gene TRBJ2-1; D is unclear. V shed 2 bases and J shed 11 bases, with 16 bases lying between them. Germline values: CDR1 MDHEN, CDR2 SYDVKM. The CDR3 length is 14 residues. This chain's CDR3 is CASSLGRSRQKQFF. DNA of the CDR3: TGTGCCAGCAGTTTAGGGCGTTCGCGCCAAAAGCAGTTCTTC.

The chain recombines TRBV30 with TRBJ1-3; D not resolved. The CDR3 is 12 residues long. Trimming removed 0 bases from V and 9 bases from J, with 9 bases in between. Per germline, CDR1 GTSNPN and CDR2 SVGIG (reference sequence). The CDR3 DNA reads TGTGCCTGGAGTGTAGAGGTAGTCACCATATATTTT. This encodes CAWSVEVVTIYF. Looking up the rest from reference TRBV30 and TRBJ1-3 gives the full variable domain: SQTIHQWPATLVQPVGSPLSLECTVEGTSNPNLYWYRQAAGRGLQLLFYSVGIGQISSEVPQNLSASRPQDRQFILSSKKLLLSDSGFYLCAWSVEVVTIYFGEGSWLTVV.

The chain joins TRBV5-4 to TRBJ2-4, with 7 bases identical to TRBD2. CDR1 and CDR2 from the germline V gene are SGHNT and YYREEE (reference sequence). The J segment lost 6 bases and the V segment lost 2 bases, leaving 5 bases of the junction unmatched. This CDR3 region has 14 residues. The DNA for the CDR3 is TGTGCCAGCAGCTTCGCGGGAGTGAGAAACATTCAGTACTTC. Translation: CASSFAGVRNIQYF.

CDR3 region: CASSQDWEGTSYEKLFF. CDR3 bases: TGCGCCAGCAGCCAAGATTGGGAGGGGACTTCCTATGAAAAACTGTTTTTT. V gene TRBV4-1 combines with J gene TRBJ1-4, with D possibly matching TRBD1 (5 bases). V was clipped by 0 bases and J by 6 bases, with 17 bases between them. The germline V gene encodes CDR1 MGHRA and CDR2 YSYEKL. There are 17 residues in the CDR3.

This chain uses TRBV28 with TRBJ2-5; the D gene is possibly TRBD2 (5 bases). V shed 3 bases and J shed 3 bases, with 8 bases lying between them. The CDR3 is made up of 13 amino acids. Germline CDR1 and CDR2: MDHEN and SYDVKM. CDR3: CASSLEEKETQYF. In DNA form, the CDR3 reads TGTGCCAGCAGTTTGGAGGAAAAAGAGACCCAGTACTTC.

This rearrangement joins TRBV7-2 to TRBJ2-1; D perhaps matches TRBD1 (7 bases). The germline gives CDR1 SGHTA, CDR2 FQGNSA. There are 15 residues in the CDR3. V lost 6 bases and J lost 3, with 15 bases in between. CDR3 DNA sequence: TGTGCCAGCAGTCACGCCCAGGGGGGCTACAATGAGCAGTTCTTC. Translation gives CASSHAQGGYNEQFF. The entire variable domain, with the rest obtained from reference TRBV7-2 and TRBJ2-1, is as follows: GAGVSQSPSNKVTEKGKDVELRCDPISGHTALYWYRQSLGQGLEFLIYFQGNSAPDKSGLPSDRFSAERTGGSVSTLTIQRTQQEDSAVYLCASSHAQGGYNEQFFGPGTRLTVL.

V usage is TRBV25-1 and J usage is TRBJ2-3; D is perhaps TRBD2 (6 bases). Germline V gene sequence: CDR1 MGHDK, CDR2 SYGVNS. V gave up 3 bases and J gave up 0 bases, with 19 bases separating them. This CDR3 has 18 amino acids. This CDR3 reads CASSDYYRRGGSTDTQYF. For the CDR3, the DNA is TGTGCCAGCAGTGATTATTATCGGCGGGGAGGTAGCACAGATACGCAGTATTTT. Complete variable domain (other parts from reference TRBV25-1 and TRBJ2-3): EADIYQTPRYLVIGTGKKITLECSQTMGHDKMYWYQQDPGMELHLIHYSYGVNSTEKGDLSSESTVSRIRTEHFPLTLESARPSHTSQYLCASSDYYRRGGSTDTQYFGPGTRLTVL.

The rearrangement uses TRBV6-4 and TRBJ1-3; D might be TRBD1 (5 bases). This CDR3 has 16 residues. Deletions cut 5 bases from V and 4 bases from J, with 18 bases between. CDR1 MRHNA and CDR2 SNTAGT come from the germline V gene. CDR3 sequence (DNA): TGTGCCAGCAGTCTTCGGCCTGACAGATTCGGAAACACCATATATTTT. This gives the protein CASSLRPDRFGNTIYF.

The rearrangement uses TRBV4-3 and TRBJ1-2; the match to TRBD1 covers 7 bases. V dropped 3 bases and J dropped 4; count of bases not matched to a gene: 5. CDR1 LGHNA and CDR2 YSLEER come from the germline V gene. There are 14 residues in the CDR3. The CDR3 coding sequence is TGCGCCAGCAGCCAGACAGGGAAGAGCTATGGCTACACCTTC. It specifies CASSQTGKSYGYTF.

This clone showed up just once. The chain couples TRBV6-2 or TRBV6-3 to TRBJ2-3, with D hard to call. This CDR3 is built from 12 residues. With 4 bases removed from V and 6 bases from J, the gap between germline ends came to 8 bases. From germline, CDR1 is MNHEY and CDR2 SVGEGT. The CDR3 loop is CASSSRRDTQYF. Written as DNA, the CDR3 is TGTGCCAGCAGTTCGAGGCGGGATACGCAGTATTTT.

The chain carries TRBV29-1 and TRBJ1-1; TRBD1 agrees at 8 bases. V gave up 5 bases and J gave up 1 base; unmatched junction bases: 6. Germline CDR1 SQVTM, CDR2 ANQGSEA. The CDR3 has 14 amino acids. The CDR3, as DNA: TGCAGCGTTCACAGACAGGGGTCGAACACTGAAGCTTTCTTT. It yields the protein CSVHRQGSNTEAFF.

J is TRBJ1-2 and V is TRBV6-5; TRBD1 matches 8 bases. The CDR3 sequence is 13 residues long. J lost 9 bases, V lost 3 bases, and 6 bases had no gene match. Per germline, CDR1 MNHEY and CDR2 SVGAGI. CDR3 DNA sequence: TGTGCCAGCAGTTATTCAACAGGGGGAAGCTACACCTTC. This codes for CASSYSTGGSYTF.

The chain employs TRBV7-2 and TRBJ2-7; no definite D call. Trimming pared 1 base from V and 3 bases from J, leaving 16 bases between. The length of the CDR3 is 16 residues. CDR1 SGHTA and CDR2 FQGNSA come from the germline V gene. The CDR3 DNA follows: TGTGCCAGCAGCTTAGGATATGGGCTACGGCTCTACGAGCAGTACTTC. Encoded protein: CASSLGYGLRLYEQYF.

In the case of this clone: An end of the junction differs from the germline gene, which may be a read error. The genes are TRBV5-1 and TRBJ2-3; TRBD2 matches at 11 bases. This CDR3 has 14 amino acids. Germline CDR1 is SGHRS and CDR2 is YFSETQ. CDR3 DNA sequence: TGTGCCAGCGCTAGGACTAGCGGGCGGGATACGCAGTATTTT. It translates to CASARTSGRDTQYF.

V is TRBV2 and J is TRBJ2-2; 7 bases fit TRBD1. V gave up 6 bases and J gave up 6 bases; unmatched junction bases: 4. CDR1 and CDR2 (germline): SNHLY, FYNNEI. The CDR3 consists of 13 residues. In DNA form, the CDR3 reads TGTGCCAGCAGGCAGGGGGTAGCCGGGGAGCTGTTTTTT. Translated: CASRQGVAGELFF.

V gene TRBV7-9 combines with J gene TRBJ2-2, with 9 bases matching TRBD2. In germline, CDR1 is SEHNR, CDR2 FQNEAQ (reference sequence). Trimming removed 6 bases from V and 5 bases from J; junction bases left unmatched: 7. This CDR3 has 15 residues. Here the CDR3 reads CASREGSGRTGELFF. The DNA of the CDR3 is TGTGCCAGCAGGGAGGGTAGCGGGAGAACCGGGGAGCTGTTTTTT.

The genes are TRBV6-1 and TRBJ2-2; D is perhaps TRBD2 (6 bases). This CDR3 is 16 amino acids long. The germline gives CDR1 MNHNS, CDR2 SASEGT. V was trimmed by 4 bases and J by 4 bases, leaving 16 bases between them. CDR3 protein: CASSAAPGVVTGELFF. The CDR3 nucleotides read TGTGCCAGCAGTGCGGCTCCGGGGGTGGTCACCGGGGAGCTGTTTTTT.

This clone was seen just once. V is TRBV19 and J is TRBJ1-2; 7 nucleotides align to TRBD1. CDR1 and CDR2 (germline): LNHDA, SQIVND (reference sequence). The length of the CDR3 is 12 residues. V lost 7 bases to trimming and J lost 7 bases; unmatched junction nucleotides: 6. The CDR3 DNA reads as TGTGCCAGTAACGATAACAGGGGTGGCTACACCTTC. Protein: CASNDNRGGYTF. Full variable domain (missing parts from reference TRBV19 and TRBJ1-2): DGGITQSPKYLFRKEGQNVTLSCEQNLNHDAMYWYRQDPGQGLRLIYYSQIVNDFQKGDIAEGYSVSREKKESFPLTVTSAQKNPTAFYLCASNDNRGGYTFGSGTRLTVV.

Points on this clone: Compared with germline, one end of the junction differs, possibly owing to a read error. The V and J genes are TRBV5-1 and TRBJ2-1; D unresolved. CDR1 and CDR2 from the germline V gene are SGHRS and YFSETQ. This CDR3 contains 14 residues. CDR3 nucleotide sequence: TGTGCCAGCAGCCCCACCACCCCGAGCAATGAGCAGTTCTTC. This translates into CASSPTTPSNEQFF.

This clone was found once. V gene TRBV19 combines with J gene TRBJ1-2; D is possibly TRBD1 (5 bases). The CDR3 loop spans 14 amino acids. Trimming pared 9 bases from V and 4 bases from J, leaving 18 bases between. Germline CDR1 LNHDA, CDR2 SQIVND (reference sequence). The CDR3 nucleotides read TGTGCCAGCGGCCGGGGGGATTGGGCCTATGGCTACACCTTC. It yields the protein CASGRGDWAYGYTF.

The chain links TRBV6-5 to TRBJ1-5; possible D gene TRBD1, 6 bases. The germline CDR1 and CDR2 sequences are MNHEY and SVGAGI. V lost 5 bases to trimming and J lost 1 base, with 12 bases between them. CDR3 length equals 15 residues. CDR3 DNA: TGTGCCAGCAGTCCGGACAGAGGAAGCAATCAGCCCCAGCATTTT. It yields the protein CASSPDRGSNQPQHF.

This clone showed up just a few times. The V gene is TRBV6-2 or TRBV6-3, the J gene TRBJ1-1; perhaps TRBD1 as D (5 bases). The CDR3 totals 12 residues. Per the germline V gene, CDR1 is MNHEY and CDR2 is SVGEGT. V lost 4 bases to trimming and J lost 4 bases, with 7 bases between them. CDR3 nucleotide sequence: TGTGCCAGCAGTTGGGGCGGCACTGAAGCTTTCTTT. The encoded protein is CASSWGGTEAFF.

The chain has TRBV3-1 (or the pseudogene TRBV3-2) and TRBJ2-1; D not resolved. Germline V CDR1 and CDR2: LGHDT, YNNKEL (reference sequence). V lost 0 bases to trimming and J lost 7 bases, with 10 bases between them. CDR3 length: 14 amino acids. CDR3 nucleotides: TGTGCCAGCAGCCAAGATTGGGCTTTGAATGAGCAGTTCTTC. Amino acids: CASSQDWALNEQFF.